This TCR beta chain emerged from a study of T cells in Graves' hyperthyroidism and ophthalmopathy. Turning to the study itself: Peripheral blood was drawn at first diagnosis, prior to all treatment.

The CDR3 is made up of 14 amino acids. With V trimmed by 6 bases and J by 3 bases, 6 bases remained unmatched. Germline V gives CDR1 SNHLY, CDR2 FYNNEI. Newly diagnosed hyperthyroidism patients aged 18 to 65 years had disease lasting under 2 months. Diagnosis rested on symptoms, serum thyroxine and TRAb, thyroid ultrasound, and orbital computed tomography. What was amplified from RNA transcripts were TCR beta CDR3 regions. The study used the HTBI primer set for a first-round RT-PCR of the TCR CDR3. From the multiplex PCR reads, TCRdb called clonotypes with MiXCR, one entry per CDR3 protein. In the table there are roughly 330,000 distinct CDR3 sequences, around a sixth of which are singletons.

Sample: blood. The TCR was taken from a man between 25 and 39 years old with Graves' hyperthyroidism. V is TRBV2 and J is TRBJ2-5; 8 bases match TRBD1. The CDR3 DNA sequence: TGTGCCAGCAGATACTCAGGGGGCGAAGAGACCCAGTACTTC. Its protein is CASRYSGGEETQYF.